This T cell receptor (beta chain) was profiled in a study of shared clonotypes between healthy human individuals (dated by TCRdb to the early 2020s). About the investigation overall: The cohort included a few men and a couple of women between 18 and 49 years of age. For each donor, CD4 naive and CD4 memory were each run on three plates, CD8 naive on two plates, and CD8 memory on one plate. Blood TCR repertoires of roughly five healthy adults were deeply sequenced to estimate repertoire size and the extent of clonotype sharing between individuals. To increase sequencing depth and limit assay-specific biases, different laboratories used diverse techniques to prepare libraries and sequence TCR repertoires. Per donor, leukapheresis produced somewhere between about 0.9 and 9.5 billion PBMCs.

V is cut back by 5 bases and J by 2 bases, with 10 bases in the junction unmatched. Per the germline V gene (reference sequence), SGHAT is the CDR1 and FQDESV is the CDR2. Measured from the cysteine to the phenylalanine, the CDR3 is 16 residues long. The only DNA kept is the CDR3, 48 bases in frame from the first base. CD8 naive samples consisted of CD45RO-negative cells that were positively selected for CCR7, yielding a CD45RA+CCR7+ population without TemRA cells. Donors were healthy HIV-negative adults with no recently reported acute infections or vaccinations. Every donor was a Caucasian adult living in Nashville, Tennessee, USA. After blood collection by leukapheresis, PBMCs were isolated using Ficoll-Histopaque density gradient centrifugation and then cryopreserved in the vapor phase of liquid nitrogen. Analytical flow cytometry was used to check the purity and quantity of each magnetically sorted T cell population. From each sorted fraction, genomic DNA was isolated and quantified by UV absorbance on a Nanodrop 2000c.

In regard to this clone: Its antigen specificity is not known. Per-base qualities were not stored, and no clone one base away is much larger.

TCR CDR3 regions were amplified from genomic DNA by multiplex PCR using the deep immunoSEQ assay. For each cell subset, the extracted genomic DNA was distributed evenly across all wells of several immunoSEQ 96-well plates, and each plate served as one replicate. For sorted subsets, 150 to 250 ng genomic DNA, equal to some 28,000 T cell genomes, was loaded into each replicate PCR. The purified libraries were quantified using a Qubit 3.0 fluorometer, sized with a Bioanalyzer 2100, and then quantified again using the KAPA Library Quantification kit. Each immunoSEQ 96-well plate was sequenced on its own single-read 150-cycle Illumina NextSeq 550 flow cell. On the authors' methods: Because the immunoSEQ output included only junctional sequences and no quality scores, the filtering could not be the same as the filtering used for full-length reads. Sequences were annotated with PyIR, a Python wrapper for IgBLAST v1.9, using IMGT germline references to assign V/J genes and CDR3. Reads were filtered out if the reads had weak V/J assignments (E-value above 1e-6), no CDR3, stop codons, out-of-frame junctions, or ambiguous translated residues. A V3J clonotype was defined by an identical inferred V gene, J gene, and CDR3 amino acid sequence. To compute the percentage overlap between repertoires, the number of shared unique clonotypes was divided by the size of the smaller repertoire. Three approaches were used to assess repertoire richness: RTK rarefaction, the Chao1 estimator, and Recon v2.1 estimates of unobserved clonotypes. Generation probabilities for all TCRbeta clonotypes obtained by the gDNA method from a handful of donors were computed using OLGA. As stored in TCRdb, this immuneACCESS dataset retains in-frame rearrangements with V and J assigned. A fraction of the clones does not appear; measured against another copy, unresolved V genes explain less than half of the discrepancy, and the remainder lacks a known reason. V and J calls and clone size are as listed in that table; D and trimming were resolved from the DNA. This sample gives a few million clones in total; about 94% of them show up just once. The ten largest clonotypes hold 1.5% to 2% of the sample.

Overall study results and their limits: Sharing across a few donors was observed for about 4.8% of naive CD4, over 3% of naive CD8, 2% to 2.5% of memory CD4, and roughly 0.4% of memory CD8 clonotypes. Sampling was restricted to blood, and TCR repertoires in tissue are likely to differ from TCR repertoires in blood. Pairwise subsampling indicated that sequencing depth was expected to affect the degree of clonotype sharing among donors. Even with the large sequencing depth, rarefaction of the sorted-subset datasets indicated that sequencing was incomplete. Clonotypes shared by all four sorted-subset donors showed higher generation probabilities than non-shared clonotypes. The small number of donors limited the genetic and exposure-history diversity represented. Naive subsets generally had larger estimated clonotype richness than memory subsets did.

This sequence originates from a man aged 18-30 years in good health. Some clones in this sample may be carry-over from other donors' samples. Recombination linked TRBV11-1 to TRBJ2-7, with 9 middle bases fitting TRBD1. What was sequenced was naive CD8+ T cells from PBMCs. Taken with the paper, the label for cell subset or site translates to: CD45RA+CCR7+. The DNA sequence is as follows: TGTGCCAGCAGCCTAAAGACCGGGACAGGGCCCTACGAGCAGTACTTC. Translation gives CASSLKTGTGPYEQYF.